These 6 T cell receptor beta chains originate from one sample sequenced in a study of spatial heterogeneity in lung cancer. TCRdb reprocessed the 5' RACE reads with MiXCR, giving one entry per CDR3 protein. Counted here are tens of thousands of distinct CDR3 sequences, roughly 10% occurring once; the ten biggest clones make up 6.9%. Time point in this sample: sample taken at primary tumor resection. TCRs were sequenced from unsorted whole RNA of tumor, nontumor lung or PBMC. The sample was PBMCs, taken at surgery. All receptors derive from a male donor with early-stage non-small cell lung cancer.

This clonotype was seen ten or more times. The J gene is TRBJ2-3, the V gene TRBV9; D is unresolved. The CDR3 is 11 residues long. Trimming removed 4 bases from V and 4 bases from J, with 4 bases in between. The germline gives CDR1 SGDLS, CDR2 YYNGEE. The CDR3 sequence: CASSFADTQYF. CDR3 nucleotide sequence: TGTGCCAGCAGCTTCGCAGATACGCAGTATTTT.

This clonotype appeared many times. V usage is TRBV19 and J usage is TRBJ2-1; 7 bases are shared with TRBD2. Trimming cost V 4 bases and J 2 bases; bases outside gene matches: 5. The CDR3 sequence is 15 residues long. The germline V gene has CDR1 LNHDA and CDR2 SQIVND (reference sequence). The CDR3, as DNA: TGTGCCAGTAGTACGGGGGGAATTCCCTACAATGAGCAGTTCTTC. This codes for CASSTGGIPYNEQFF.

This clonotype was seen a few times. The CDR3, as DNA: TGTGCCAGCAGTCCCGGGACTCCCTATGTGGACACTGAAGCTTTCTTT. Translated, it gives CASSPGTPYVDTEAFF. The chain employs TRBV27 and TRBJ1-1, with D possibly being TRBD1 (5 bases). The CDR3 runs to 16 residues. The germline gives CDR1 MNHEY, CDR2 SMNVEV (reference sequence). V was clipped by 5 bases and J by 3 bases, with 19 bases between them.

This clonotype was counted at least ten times. The chain joins TRBV20-1 to TRBJ2-7; D tentatively reads TRBD1 or TRBD2 (6 bases each). CDR3 length equals 15 residues. V lost 1 base and J lost 1, with 14 bases in between. Germline CDR1 reads DFQATT; CDR2 reads SNEGSKA (reference sequence). In DNA, the CDR3 is TGCAGTGCTAGAGGGCAGAAGGGGGGATCCTACGAGCAGTACTTC. Translation gives CSARGQKGGSYEQYF.

Points on this clonotype: This may stem from a read error, because a much larger clone lies one nucleotide away. The chain recombines TRBV30 with TRBJ1-6; the match to TRBD1 covers 10 bases. The germline V gene encodes CDR1 GTSNPN and CDR2 SVGIG (reference sequence). With 4 bases clipped from V and 10 bases from J, the junction kept 7 bases outside the gene matches. The CDR3 has 14 residues. CDR3 protein: CAWMGGQGKSPLHF. The CDR3 nucleotides are TGTGCCTGGATGGGGGGACAGGGGAAATCACCCCTCCACTTT.

This clonotype was found many times. This chain uses TRBV18 with TRBJ1-1, with D hard to call. Trimming cost V 0 bases and J 1 base, with 9 bases left between them. CDR3 length: 15 amino acids. Germline lookup yields CDR1 KGHSH and CDR2 LQKENI. CDR3 region: CASSPPVRPNTEAFF. The CDR3 nucleotides are TGTGCCAGCTCACCACCTGTTCGGCCGAACACTGAAGCTTTCTTT.